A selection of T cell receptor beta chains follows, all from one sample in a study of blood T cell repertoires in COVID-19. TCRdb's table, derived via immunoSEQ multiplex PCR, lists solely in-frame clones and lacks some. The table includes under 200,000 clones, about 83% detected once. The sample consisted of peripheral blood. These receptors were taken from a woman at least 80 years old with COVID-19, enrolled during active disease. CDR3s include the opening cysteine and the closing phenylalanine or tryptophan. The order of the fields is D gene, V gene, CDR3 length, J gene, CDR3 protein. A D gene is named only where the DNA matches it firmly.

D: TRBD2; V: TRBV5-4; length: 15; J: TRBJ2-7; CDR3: CASSRTSGGTYEQYF
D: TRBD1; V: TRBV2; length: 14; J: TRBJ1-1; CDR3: CASSPGQGYTEAFF
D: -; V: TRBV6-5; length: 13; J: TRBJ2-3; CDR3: CASRSTGRGTQYF
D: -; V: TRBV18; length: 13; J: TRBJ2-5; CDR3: CASSREAWETQYF
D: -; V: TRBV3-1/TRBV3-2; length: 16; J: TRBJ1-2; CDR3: CASSLKTGAANYGYTF
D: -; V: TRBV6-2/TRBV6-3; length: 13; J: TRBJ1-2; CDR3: CASSPTGLRGYTF
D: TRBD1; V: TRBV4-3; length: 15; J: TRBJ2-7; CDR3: CASSQPGQENHEQYF
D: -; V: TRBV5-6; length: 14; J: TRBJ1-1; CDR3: CASSFPGTNTEAFF
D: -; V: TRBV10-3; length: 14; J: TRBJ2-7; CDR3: CAISEGPGLYEQYF
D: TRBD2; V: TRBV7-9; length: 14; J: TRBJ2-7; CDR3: CASSWTSGSYEQYF
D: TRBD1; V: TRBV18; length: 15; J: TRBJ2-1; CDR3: CASSLTGSTYNEQFF
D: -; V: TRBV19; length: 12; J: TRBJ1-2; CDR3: CASSINSYGYTF
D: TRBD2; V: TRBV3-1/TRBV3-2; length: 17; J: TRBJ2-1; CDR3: CASSQGTSGNVYNEQFF
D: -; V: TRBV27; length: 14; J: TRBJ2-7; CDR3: CASRSWDITYEQYF
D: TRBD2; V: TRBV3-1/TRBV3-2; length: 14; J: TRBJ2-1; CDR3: CASSHRGGHNEQFF
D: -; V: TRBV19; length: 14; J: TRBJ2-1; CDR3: CASSLTWDISEQFF